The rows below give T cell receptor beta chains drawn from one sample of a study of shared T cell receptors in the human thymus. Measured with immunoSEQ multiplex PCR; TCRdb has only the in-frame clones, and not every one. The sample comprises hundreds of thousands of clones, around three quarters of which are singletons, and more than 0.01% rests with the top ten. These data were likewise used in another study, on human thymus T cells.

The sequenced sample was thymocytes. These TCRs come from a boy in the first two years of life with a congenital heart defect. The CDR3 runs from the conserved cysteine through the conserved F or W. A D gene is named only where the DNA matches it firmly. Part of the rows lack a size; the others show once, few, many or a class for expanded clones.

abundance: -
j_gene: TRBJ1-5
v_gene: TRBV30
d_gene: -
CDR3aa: CAWAPGISNQPQHF
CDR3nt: TGTGCCTGGGCGCCCGGGATTTCGAATCAGCCCCAGCATTTT

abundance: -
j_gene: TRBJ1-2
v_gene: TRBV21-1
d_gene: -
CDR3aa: CASSKEDGRYGYTF
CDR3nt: TGTGCCAGCAGCAAAGAGGACGGGAGGTATGGCTACACCTTC

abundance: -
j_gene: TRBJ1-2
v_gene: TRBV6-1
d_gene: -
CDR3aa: CAIKPWTEDYGYTF
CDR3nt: TGTGCCATCAAACCCTGGACGGAGGATTATGGCTACACCTTC

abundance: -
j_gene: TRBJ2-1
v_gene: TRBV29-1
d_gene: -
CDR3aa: CSAPVGSSYNEQFF
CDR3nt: TGCAGCGCCCCCGTCGGGAGCTCCTACAATGAGCAGTTCTTC

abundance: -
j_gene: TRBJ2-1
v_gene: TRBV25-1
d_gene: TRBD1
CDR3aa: CASSEWDRGIYNEQFF
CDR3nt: TGTGCCAGCAGTGAATGGGACAGGGGGATCTACAATGAGCAGTTCTTC

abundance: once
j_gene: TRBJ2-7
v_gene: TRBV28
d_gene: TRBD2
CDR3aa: CASSPWGSGRDGEQYF
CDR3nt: TGTGCCAGCAGCCCTTGGGGTAGCGGGAGGGACGGCGAGCAGTACTTC

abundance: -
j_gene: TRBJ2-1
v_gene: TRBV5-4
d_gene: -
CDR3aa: CASSLGSSDDNEQFF
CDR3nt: TGTGCCAGCAGCTTGGGGTCTAGCGATGACAATGAGCAGTTCTTC

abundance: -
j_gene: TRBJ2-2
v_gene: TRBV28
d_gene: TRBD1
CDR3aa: CASSAYQRQGWDTGELFF
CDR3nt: TGTGCCAGCAGTGCCTATCAACGACAGGGATGGGACACCGGGGAGCTGTTTTTT

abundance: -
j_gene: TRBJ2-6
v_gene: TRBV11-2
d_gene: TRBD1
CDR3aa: CASSLLRDRASGANVLTF
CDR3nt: TGTGCCAGCAGCCTATTGCGGGACAGGGCATCTGGGGCCAACGTCCTGACTTTC

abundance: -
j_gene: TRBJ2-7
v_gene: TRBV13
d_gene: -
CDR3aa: CASSPPGLLYEQYF
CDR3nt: TGTGCCAGCAGCCCACCGGGACTGCTCTACGAGCAGTACTTC

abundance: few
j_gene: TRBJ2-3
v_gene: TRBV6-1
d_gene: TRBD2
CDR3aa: CASSGGLPGLAGGTDTQYF
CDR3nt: TGTGCCAGCAGTGGGGGCCTACCGGGACTAGCGGGAGGCACAGATACGCAGTATTTT

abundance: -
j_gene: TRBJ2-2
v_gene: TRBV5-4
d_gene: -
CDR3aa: CASLSDGAGELFF
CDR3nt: TGTGCCAGCTTGTCTGACGGGGCCGGGGAGCTGTTTTTT

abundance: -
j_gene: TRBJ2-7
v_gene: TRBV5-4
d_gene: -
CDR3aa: CASSLDRTPGNEQYF
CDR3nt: TGTGCCAGCAGCTTGGATCGCACCCCAGGGAACGAGCAGTACTTC

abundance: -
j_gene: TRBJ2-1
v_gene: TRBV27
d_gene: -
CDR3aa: CASSPRDSLNEQFF
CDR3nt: TGTGCCAGCAGTCCTCGGGACTCCCTCAATGAGCAGTTCTTC

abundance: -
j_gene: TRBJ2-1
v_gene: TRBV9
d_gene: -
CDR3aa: CASSGPGERGGYNEQFF
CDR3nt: TGTGCCAGCAGCGGTCCGGGAGAAAGGGGGGGATACAATGAGCAGTTCTTC

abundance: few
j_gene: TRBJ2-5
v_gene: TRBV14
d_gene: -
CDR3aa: CASSKGGETQYF
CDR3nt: TGTGCCAGCAGCAAAGGCGGGGAGACCCAGTACTTC

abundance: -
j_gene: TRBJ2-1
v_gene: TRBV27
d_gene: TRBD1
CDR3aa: CASSTQHPGQGRNEQFF
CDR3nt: TGTGCCAGCAGCACCCAGCATCCGGGACAGGGACGTAATGAGCAGTTCTTC

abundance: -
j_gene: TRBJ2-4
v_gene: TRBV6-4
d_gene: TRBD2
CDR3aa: CASSCRLAVNIQYF
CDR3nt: TGTGCCAGCAGCTGCCGACTAGCGGTAAACATTCAGTACTTC

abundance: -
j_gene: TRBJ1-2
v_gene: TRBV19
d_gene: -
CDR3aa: CASSYQGRDYGYTF
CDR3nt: TGTGCCAGTAGTTACCAGGGGCGAGACTATGGCTACACCTTC

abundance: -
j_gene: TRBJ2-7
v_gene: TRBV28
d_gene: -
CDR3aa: CASSRRVPGTHYYEQYF
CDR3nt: TGTGCCAGCAGTCGCCGCGTCCCGGGGACACATTACTACGAGCAGTACTTC

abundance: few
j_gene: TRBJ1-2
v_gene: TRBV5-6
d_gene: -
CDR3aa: CASSAGGGYTF
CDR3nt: TGTGCCAGCAGCGCGGGAGGTGGCTACACCTTC

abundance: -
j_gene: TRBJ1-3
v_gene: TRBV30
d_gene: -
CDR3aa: CAWATHRAGNTIYF
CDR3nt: TGTGCCTGGGCCACTCACAGGGCTGGAAACACCATATATTTT

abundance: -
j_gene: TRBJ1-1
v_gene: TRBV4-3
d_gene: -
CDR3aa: CASSQDHGVGGIDTEAFF
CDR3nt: TGCGCCAGCAGCCAAGATCATGGGGTTGGGGGGATAGATACTGAAGCTTTCTTT

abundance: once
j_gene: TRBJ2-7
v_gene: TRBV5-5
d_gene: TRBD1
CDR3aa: CASPMGQSSPGAHEQYF
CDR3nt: TGTGCCAGCCCAATGGGACAGAGTAGTCCCGGGGCCCACGAGCAGTACTTC

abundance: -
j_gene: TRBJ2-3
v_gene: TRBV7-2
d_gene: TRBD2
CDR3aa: CASSLSGGVLAGNTDTQYF
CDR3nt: TGTGCCAGCAGCTTAAGCGGTGGGGTACTAGCGGGAAACACAGATACGCAGTATTTT

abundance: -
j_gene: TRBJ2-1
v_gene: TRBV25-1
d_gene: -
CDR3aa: CASSADSPNYNEQFF
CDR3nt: TGTGCCAGCAGTGCGGACAGTCCTAACTACAATGAGCAGTTCTTC

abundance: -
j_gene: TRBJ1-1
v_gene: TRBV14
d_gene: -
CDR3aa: CASSQAESYLRTEAFF
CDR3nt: TGTGCCAGCAGCCAAGCGGAATCCTATTTGAGGACTGAAGCTTTCTTT

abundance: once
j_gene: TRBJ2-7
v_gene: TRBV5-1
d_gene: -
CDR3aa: CASSFSRGYEQYF
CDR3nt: TGCGCCAGCAGCTTTTCCAGGGGCTACGAGCAGTACTTC

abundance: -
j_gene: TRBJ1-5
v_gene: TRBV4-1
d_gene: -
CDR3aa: CASSQDGWGRNQPQHF
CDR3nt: TGCGCCAGCAGCCAAGATGGATGGGGGCGCAATCAGCCCCAGCATTTT

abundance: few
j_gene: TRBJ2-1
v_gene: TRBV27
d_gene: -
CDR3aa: CASSSGGNNEQFF
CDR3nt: TGTGCCAGCAGTTCTGGCGGCAACAATGAGCAGTTCTTC

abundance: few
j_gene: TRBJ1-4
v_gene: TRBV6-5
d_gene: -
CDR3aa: CASSRRTGGEKLFF
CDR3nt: TGTGCCAGCAGTCGCCGGACGGGAGGGGAAAAACTGTTTTTT

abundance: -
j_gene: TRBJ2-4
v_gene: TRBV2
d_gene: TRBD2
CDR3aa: CASRWGDGLAGEAKNIQYF
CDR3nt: TGTGCCAGCAGGTGGGGGGACGGGCTAGCGGGAGAGGCCAAAAACATTCAGTACTTC

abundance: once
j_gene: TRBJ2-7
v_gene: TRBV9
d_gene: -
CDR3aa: CASSGGRGEGRPYEQYF
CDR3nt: TGTGCCAGCAGCGGAGGGAGGGGGGAAGGGAGACCCTACGAGCAGTACTTC

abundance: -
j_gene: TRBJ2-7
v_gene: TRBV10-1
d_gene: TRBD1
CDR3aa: CASKGQFYEQYF
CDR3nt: TGCGCCAGCAAGGGACAGTTCTACGAGCAGTACTTC

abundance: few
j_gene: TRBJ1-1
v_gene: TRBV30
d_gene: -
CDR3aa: CAWSSDLEAFF
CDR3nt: TGTGCCTGGAGTTCAGATCTTGAAGCTTTCTTT

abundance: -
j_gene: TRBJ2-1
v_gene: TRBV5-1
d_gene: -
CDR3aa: CASSLAGDEQFF
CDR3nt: TGCGCCAGCAGCTTGGCCGGGGATGAGCAGTTCTTC

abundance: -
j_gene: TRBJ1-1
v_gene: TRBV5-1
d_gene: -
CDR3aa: CASSLGEGTEAFF
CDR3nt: TGCGCCAGCAGCTTGGGGGAGGGCACTGAAGCTTTCTTT

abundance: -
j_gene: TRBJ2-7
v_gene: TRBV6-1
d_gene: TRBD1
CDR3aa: CASSKRQGSYEQYF
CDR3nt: TGTGCCAGCAGTAAGAGACAGGGGTCATACGAGCAGTACTTC

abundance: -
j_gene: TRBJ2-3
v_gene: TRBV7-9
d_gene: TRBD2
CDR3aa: CAGRTSGRTDTQYF
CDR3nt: TGTGCCGGGAGGACTAGCGGGAGAACCGATACGCAGTATTTT

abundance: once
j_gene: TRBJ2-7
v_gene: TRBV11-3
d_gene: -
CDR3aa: CASSLDPLGSGGEQYF
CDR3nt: TGTGCCAGCAGCTTAGATCCCCTCGGTAGCGGAGGGGAGCAGTACTTC

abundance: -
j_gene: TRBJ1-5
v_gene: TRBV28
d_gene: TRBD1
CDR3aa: CATAYRGCNQPQHF
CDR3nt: TGTGCCACCGCGTACAGGGGTTGCAATCAGCCCCAGCATTTT

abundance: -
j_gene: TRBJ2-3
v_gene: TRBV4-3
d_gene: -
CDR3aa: CASSQDGPADTDTQYF
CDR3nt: TGCGCCAGCAGCCAAGATGGCCCAGCGGACACAGATACGCAGTATTTT

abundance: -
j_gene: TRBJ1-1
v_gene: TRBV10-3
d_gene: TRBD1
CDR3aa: CAISESRDRDGITEAFF
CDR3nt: TGTGCCATCAGTGAGTCCCGGGACAGGGACGGGATCACTGAAGCTTTCTTT

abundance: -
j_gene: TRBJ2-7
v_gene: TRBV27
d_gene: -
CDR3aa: CASRRLAFLYYEQYF
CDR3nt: TGTGCCAGCAGGCGTCTAGCGTTCCTGTACTACGAGCAGTACTTC

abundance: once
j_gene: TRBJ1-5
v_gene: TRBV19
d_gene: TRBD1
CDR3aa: CASSIGWDRVSQPQHF
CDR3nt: TGTGCCAGTAGTATAGGATGGGACAGGGTGAGCCAGCCCCAGCATTTT

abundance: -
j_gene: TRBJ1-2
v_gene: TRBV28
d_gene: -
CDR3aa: CASSLLGGYYGYTF
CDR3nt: TGTGCCAGCAGTTTACTCGGGGGTTACTATGGCTACACCTTC

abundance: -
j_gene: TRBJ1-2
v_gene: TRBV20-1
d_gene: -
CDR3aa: CSPREPGGYTF
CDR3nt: TGCAGCCCCCGCGAGCCAGGGGGCTACACCTTC

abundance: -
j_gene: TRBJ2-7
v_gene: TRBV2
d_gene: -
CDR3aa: CASHRDEQYF
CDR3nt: TGTGCCAGCCACAGGGACGAGCAGTACTTC

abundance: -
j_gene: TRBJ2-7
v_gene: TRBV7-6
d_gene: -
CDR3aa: CASSLSPRSEQYF
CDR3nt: TGTGCCAGCAGCTTATCCCCTAGGAGCGAGCAGTACTTC

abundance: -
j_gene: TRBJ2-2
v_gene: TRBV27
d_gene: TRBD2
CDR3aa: CASGTSDTGELFF
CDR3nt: TGTGCCAGCGGGACTAGCGATACCGGGGAGCTGTTTTTT

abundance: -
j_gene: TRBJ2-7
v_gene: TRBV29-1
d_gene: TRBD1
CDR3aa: CSVEMETGDFTYEQYF
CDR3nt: TGCAGCGTTGAGATGGAAACAGGGGATTTCACCTACGAGCAGTACTTC

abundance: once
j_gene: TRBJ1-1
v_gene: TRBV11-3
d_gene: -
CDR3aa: CASSLEQMNTEAFF
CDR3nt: TGTGCCAGCAGCTTAGAACAGATGAACACTGAAGCTTTCTTT

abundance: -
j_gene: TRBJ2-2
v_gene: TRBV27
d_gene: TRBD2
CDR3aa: CASSYGTSVNTGELFF
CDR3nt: TGTGCCAGCAGTTATGGGACTAGCGTGAACACCGGGGAGCTGTTTTTT

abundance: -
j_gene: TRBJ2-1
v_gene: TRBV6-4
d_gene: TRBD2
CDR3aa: CASSDRTPSRGGSYNEQFF
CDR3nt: TGTGCCAGCAGTGACCGCACCCCTAGCCGGGGGGGCTCCTACAATGAGCAGTTCTTC

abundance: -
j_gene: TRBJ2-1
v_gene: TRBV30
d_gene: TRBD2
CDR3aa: CAWSVKTLAGVSYNEQFF
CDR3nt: TGTGCCTGGAGTGTAAAGACTCTCGCGGGAGTCTCCTACAATGAGCAGTTCTTC